The TCR beta chain described here comes from a study of cytomegalovirus exposure and HLA in healthy donors. General study findings and limits: In a later analysis, at a false discovery rate of 0.05, some 15,000 TCR beta sequences were associated with HLA alleles. As a later analysis revealed, most CMV-associated TCR beta chains appeared HLA-restricted.

Between the trimmed V and J ends, which lost 4 bases and 10 bases, there was a span of 17 bases. CDR1 is SGHDT and CDR2 is YYEEEE in the germline V gene. This CDR3 has 14 amino acids. As regards this clone: The antigen is unknown.

60 Vbeta and 13 Jbeta primers were used in PCR. Per the original data handling: As a later analysis found, there were 70 million to 80 million unique TCR beta chains, of which roughly 11 million were shared. Assay: immunoSEQ multiplex PCR; the TCRdb copy retains only in-frame clones and omits some. V and J calls and clone size are as listed in that table; D and trimming were resolved from the DNA. In the table there are about 140,000 clones, over 60% of which are singletons. Sequenced material: PBMCs. The chain is built from TRBV5-6 and TRBJ1-4; D perhaps matches TRBD1 (6 bases). The TCR sequence derives from a man aged 40-55 years in good health and CMV-seropositive. This chain's CDR3 is CASSRNRVVGKLFF. The CDR3 nucleotides read TGTGCCAGCAGCCGAAACAGGGTAGTGGGAAAACTGTTTTTT.